These 19 T cell receptor beta chains were all obtained from the same sample, sequenced in a study of beta chain features in type 1 diabetes. Expressed TCRB transcripts were sequenced after all isolated RNA was converted to cDNA. The table came from immunoSEQ multiplex PCR; TCRdb's copy has only in-frame clones and leaves some out. The sample holds over 500,000 clones, roughly 15% seen once. Source material: naive CD4+ T cells from blood. These TCRs come from a man between 18 and 29 years old in good health.

This clone was counted only a few times. V gene TRBV28 combines with J gene TRBJ1-5; D may be TRBD1 (6 bases). CDR1 MDHEN and CDR2 SYDVKM come from the germline V gene. The CDR3 totals 15 residues. Trimming stripped 4 bases from V and 2 bases from J, with 12 bases between. CDR3 nucleotides: TGTGCCAGCAGTTCGTATTGGGGGCGCAATCAGCCCCAGCATTTT. It is translated as CASSSYWGRNQPQHF.

The rearrangement uses TRBV28 and TRBJ1-2; unclear D gene. The length of the CDR3 is 11 residues. V shed 7 bases and J shed 3 bases, with 6 bases lying between them. Germline values: CDR1 MDHEN, CDR2 SYDVKM. The chain's CDR3 is CASNRDYGYTF. DNA for the CDR3: TGTGCCAGCAATCGGGACTATGGCTACACCTTC.

This clone has more than one count but fewer than ten. This sequence joins TRBV7-2 and TRBJ2-7; 7 nucleotides agree with TRBD1. The CDR3 extends over 14 amino acids. The V gene end was trimmed by 5 bases and the J gene end by 6 bases; junction bases not matched to a gene: 10. Germline V lookup: CDR1 SGHTA, CDR2 FQGNSA. The CDR3 DNA is TGTGCCAGCAGCCAAACGAGGGGGCGAGGCGAGCAGTACTTC. Its protein product is CASSQTRGRGEQYF.

This clone was detected only a few times. The chain is built from TRBV10-3 and TRBJ2-5; unclear D gene. Trimming stripped 10 bases from V and 4 bases from J, with 16 bases between. Germline CDR1 is ENHRY and CDR2 is SYGVKD. This CDR3 contains 13 residues. CDR3 sequence reads: CATKWGGGETQYF. The CDR3 coding sequence is TGTGCCACAAAATGGGGTGGCGGAGAGACCCAGTACTTC.

V usage is TRBV5-1 and J usage is TRBJ2-4, with D maybe TRBD1 (6 bases). CDR1 SGHRS and CDR2 YFSETQ come from the germline V gene. This CDR3 region has 12 residues. Deletions cut 4 bases from V and 8 bases from J, with 10 bases between. CDR3 sequence reads: CASSAAGDIQYF. DNA of the CDR3: TGCGCCAGCAGCGCAGCAGGGGACATTCAGTACTTC.

The chain couples TRBV6-5 to TRBJ1-6; D ambiguous. Trimming took off 7 bases at V and 9 bases at J, with 19 bases between the two ends. The V gene's germline CDR1 is MNHEY and CDR2 SVGAGI. The CDR3 extends over 15 amino acids. The CDR3 spells CASTALTVRRSPLHF. The CDR3 DNA reads as TGTGCCAGCACCGCCCTGACGGTCAGGCGTTCACCCCTCCACTTT.

V gene TRBV15 combines with J gene TRBJ2-3; 13 nucleotides agree with TRBD2. Germline V gene sequence: CDR1 LNHNV, CDR2 YYDKDF (reference sequence). The CDR3 runs 17 residues. Trimming at V came to 3 bases and at J to 5 bases, leaving 8 bases not matched to a gene. The CDR3, as DNA: TGTGCCACCAGCAGCGGACGGACTAGCGGGGGACGAGATACGCAGTATTTT. This translates into CATSSGRTSGGRDTQYF.

The chain links TRBV15 to TRBJ1-3; D gene uncertain. V gave up 4 bases and J gave up 4 bases, with 11 bases separating them. From germline, CDR1 is LNHNV and CDR2 YYDKDF (reference sequence). The CDR3 is 14 amino acids. The CDR3 DNA reads TGTGCCACCAGCACCTGGAGGAAGGGAAACACCATATATTTT. It codes for CATSTWRKGNTIYF.

The CDR3: CASIRGQAVTDTQYF. CDR3 in DNA: TGTGCCAGTATCCGAGGCCAGGCGGTCACAGATACGCAGTATTTT. The genes are TRBV19 and TRBJ2-3; D is undetermined. The V gene's germline CDR1 is LNHDA and CDR2 SQIVND (reference sequence). The CDR3 runs 15 residues. V was cut by 7 bases and J by 2 bases, with 16 bases left in between.

This clone was seen a few times. The chain carries TRBV25-1 and TRBJ2-7; no clear D. This CDR3 contains 14 residues. Germline CDR1 MGHDK, CDR2 SYGVNS. Trimming pared 3 bases from V and 3 bases from J, leaving 12 bases between. CDR3 bases: TGTGCCAGCAGTGAGCCCAACCCGGACTACGAGCAGTACTTC. Its protein product is CASSEPNPDYEQYF.

The chain uses TRBV9 and TRBJ1-1; unclear D gene. Between the trimmed V and J ends, which lost 1 base and 6 bases, there was a span of 10 bases. CDR3 length: 13 residues. CDR1 and CDR2 from the germline V gene are SGDLS and YYNGEE. The CDR3 loop is CASSVKGGPEAFF. CDR3 DNA sequence: TGTGCCAGCAGCGTAAAGGGAGGCCCTGAAGCTTTCTTT. Full variable domain (missing parts from reference TRBV9 and TRBJ1-1): DSGVTQTPKHLITATGQRVTLRCSPRSGDLSVYWYQQSLDQGLQFLIQYYNGEERAKGNILERFSAQQFPDLHSELNLSSLELGDSALYFCASSVKGGPEAFFGQGTRLTVV.

The chain carries TRBV5-1 and TRBJ2-7, with D possibly TRBD1 on 6 matching bases. CDR1 and CDR2 from the germline V gene are SGHRS and YFSETQ. V lost 5 bases and J 1 base, leaving 16 bases between the germline ends. CDR3 length equals 15 residues. This CDR3 reads CASSFGYRESYEQYF. CDR3 sequence (DNA): TGCGCCAGCAGTTTTGGGTACAGGGAATCCTACGAGCAGTACTTC.

The V gene is TRBV7-2, the J gene TRBJ2-1; maybe TRBD2 (6 bases). Germline lookup yields CDR1 SGHTA and CDR2 FQGNSA. This CDR3 comprises 15 residues. V lost 1 base and J lost 10, with 17 bases in between. The CDR3 DNA reads as TGTGCCAGCAGCTTAGAACTAGCTCCCGGTGGGGAGCAGTTCTTC. Residues: CASSLELAPGGEQFF. Based on the CDR3 plus reference TRBV7-2 and TRBJ2-1, the full variable domain is GAGVSQSPSNKVTEKGKDVELRCDPISGHTALYWYRQSLGQGLEFLIYFQGNSAPDKSGLPSDRFSAERTGGSVSTLTIQRTQQEDSAVYLCASSLELAPGGEQFFGPGTRLTVL.

The J gene is TRBJ2-1, the V gene TRBV4-3; 9 bases are a match to TRBD1. Trimming cost V 3 bases and J 5 bases; bases outside gene matches: 5. The CDR3 totals 15 residues. CDR1 is LGHNA, CDR2 YSLEER, per germline. CDR3 amino acids: CASSQRDREDNEQFF. CDR3 in DNA: TGCGCCAGCAGCCAGAGGGACAGGGAGGACAATGAGCAGTTCTTC.

The chain has TRBV7-9 and TRBJ1-2; D unclear. This CDR3 contains 14 residues. Germline V gene sequence: CDR1 SEHNR, CDR2 FQNEAQ (reference sequence). Trimming took off 0 bases at V and 2 bases at J, with 7 bases between the two ends. CDR3 in DNA: TGTGCCAGCAGCTTAGCGCAGACAAACTATGGCTACACCTTC. As protein: CASSLAQTNYGYTF.

A few counts support this clone. V usage is TRBV20-1 and J usage is TRBJ1-5; D uncertain. Germline V CDR1 and CDR2: DFQATT, SNEGSKA (reference sequence). This CDR3 region has 11 residues. Trimming left V 6 bases short and J 4 bases short, with 7 bases between. For the CDR3, the DNA is TGCAGTGCCGTTCAGAATCAGCCCCAGCATTTT. Protein product: CSAVQNQPQHF.

The V call is TRBV4-2, the J call TRBJ2-6, with D possibly being TRBD1 (5 bases). The V gene lost 2 bases and the J gene lost 10 bases, with 18 bases spanning the gap. Germline values: CDR1 LGHNA, CDR2 YNFKEQ. The CDR3 spans 16 residues. CDR3 region: CASSQRWQGRENVLTF. DNA of the CDR3: TGTGCCAGCAGCCAAAGATGGCAAGGCAGGGAAAACGTCCTGACTTTC.

This clone showed up just a few times. Other DNA sequences in this sample translate to the same CDR3. This chain joins TRBV29-1 and TRBJ2-7; 12 bases are a match to TRBD1. The junction had 3 bases not matched to a gene; V was cut back by 7 bases and J by 5 bases. The V gene's germline CDR1 is SQVTM and CDR2 ANQGSEA. The CDR3 has 12 residues. The DNA for the CDR3 is TGCAGCGCGGGACAGGGGGCAAACGAGCAGTACTTC. The encoded protein is CSAGQGANEQYF.

V usage is TRBV11-3 and J usage is TRBJ2-5; D is tentatively TRBD1 or TRBD2 (6 bases each). This CDR3 has 12 amino acids. The germline CDR1 and CDR2 sequences are SGHNT and YENEEA. Between the trimmed V and J ends, which lost 6 bases and 4 bases, there was a span of 9 bases. CDR3 nucleotide sequence: TGTGCCAGCAGTAGGGGGGTAGAGACCCAGTACTTC. It encodes CASSRGVETQYF.